The 15 T cell receptor beta chains reported below all come from one sample, sequenced in a study of blood T cell repertoires in COVID-19. Clones were sequenced by immunoSEQ multiplex PCR, and TCRdb holds only the in-frame ones, with some missing. The sample carries some 53,000 clones, about 90% recorded once. Specimen: peripheral blood. These receptors came from a human donor in a cohort sampled during active COVID-19.

This chain joins TRBV5-6 and TRBJ2-3, with D maybe TRBD2 (7 bases). CDR1 is SGHDT, CDR2 YYEEEE, per germline. This CDR3 is built from 17 residues. V was shortened by 4 bases and J by 6 bases, with 24 bases between the two germline ends. The CDR3 coding sequence is TGTGCCAGCAGCCTCATGGGGGGGCCGACCCGGGCGGATACGCAGTATTTT. As protein: CASSLMGGPTRADTQYF.

This clone was observed a few times. This chain uses TRBV11-2 with TRBJ2-3; 7 nucleotides match TRBD1. V lost 3 bases and J lost 0; bases outside the gene matches: 6. This CDR3 is built from 16 residues. In germline, CDR1 is SGHAT, CDR2 FQNNGV. CDR3 loop: CASSFSRGYSTDTQYF. The CDR3 region has the DNA TGTGCCAGCAGCTTTAGCAGGGGGTATAGCACAGATACGCAGTATTTT.

The genes are TRBV6-5 and TRBJ1-1, with 7 bases aligning to TRBD1. From germline, CDR1 is MNHEY and CDR2 SVGAGI. This CDR3 region has 13 residues. The ends lost 7 bases at V and 4 bases at J; junction bases unmatched: 6. In DNA, the CDR3 is TGTGCCAGCACCCTAACAGGGGCCACTGAAGCTTTCTTT. Its protein is CASTLTGATEAFF.

The chain couples TRBV2 to TRBJ2-7; 12 bases line up with TRBD2. The CDR3 is 15 amino acids. The germline V gene has CDR1 SNHLY and CDR2 FYNNEI. Trimming removed 9 bases from V and 4 bases from J; junction bases left unmatched: 10. The CDR3 reads CASKPLAGGPYEQYF. For the CDR3, the DNA is TGTGCCAGTAAACCTCTAGCGGGAGGGCCTTACGAGCAGTACTTC.

V and J are TRBV11-2 and TRBJ1-2, with D perhaps matching TRBD1 (6 bases). The germline CDR1 and CDR2 sequences are SGHAT and FQNNGV. This CDR3 spans 18 amino acids. V dropped 3 bases and J dropped 3 bases, with 23 bases sitting between them. The CDR3 region has the DNA TGTGCCAGCAGCTTTACCGTCCGGTCGGGGGGCGCTGACTATGGCTACACCTTC. This sequence encodes CASSFTVRSGGADYGYTF.

This chain joins TRBV9 and TRBJ1-3; 9 bases agree with TRBD1. In germline, CDR1 is SGDLS, CDR2 YYNGEE. This CDR3 has 14 amino acids. The junction had 3 bases not matched to a gene; V was cut back by 6 bases and J by 2 bases. This CDR3 is CASTGTGTGNTIYF. The CDR3 DNA is TGTGCCAGCACCGGGACAGGGACTGGAAACACCATATATTTT. The full variable domain, with the rest looked up from reference TRBV9 and TRBJ1-3, is DSGVTQTPKHLITATGQRVTLRCSPRSGDLSVYWYQQSLDQGLQFLIQYYNGEERAKGNILERFSAQQFPDLHSELNLSSLELGDSALYFCASTGTGTGNTIYFGEGSWLTVV.

The genes are TRBV10-3 and TRBJ1-1; D not certain. V was pared by 0 bases and J by 1 base, with 6 bases between. Germline lookup yields CDR1 ENHRY and CDR2 SYGVKD. CDR3 length: 14 residues. As DNA, the CDR3 is TGTGCCATCAGTGAGTCGTCAGGGAACACTGAAGCTTTCTTT. It encodes CAISESSGNTEAFF.

The V and J genes are TRBV29-1 and TRBJ2-5; 14 positions match TRBD2. Germline V gives CDR1 SQVTM, CDR2 ANQGSEA. Trimming cost V 6 bases and J 2 bases; bases outside gene matches: 8. This CDR3 is built from 16 residues. CDR3 protein: CSVRGLAGDVQETQYF. The CDR3 DNA follows: TGCAGCGTCCGGGGACTAGCGGGAGACGTACAAGAGACCCAGTACTTC. Full variable domain (missing parts from reference TRBV29-1 and TRBJ2-5): SAVISQKPSRDICQRGTSLTIQCQVDSQVTMMFWYRQQPGQSLTLIATANQGSEATYESGFVIDKFPISRPNLTFSTLTVSNMSPEDSSIYLCSVRGLAGDVQETQYFGPGTRLLVL.

This CDR3 is CASSKGTYTDTQYF. The DNA for the CDR3 is TGTGCCAGTAGTAAAGGGACATACACAGATACGCAGTATTTT. V and J are TRBV19 and TRBJ2-3, with D perhaps matching TRBD1 (6 bases). The CDR3 spans 14 residues. Germline CDR1 is LNHDA and CDR2 is SQIVND (reference sequence). The V gene lost 4 bases and the J gene lost 2 bases, with 10 bases spanning the gap.

The chain carries TRBV5-1 and TRBJ1-5, with D hard to call. This CDR3 region has 14 residues. The V end was cut by 0 bases, the J end by 6 bases, with 10 bases between. Germline lookup yields CDR1 SGHRS and CDR2 YFSETQ. This chain's CDR3 is CASSLEGAGQPQHF. Here the CDR3 DNA reads TGCGCCAGCAGCTTGGAGGGTGCGGGTCAGCCCCAGCATTTT.

This clone is a singleton in its sample. The rearrangement links TRBV19 to TRBJ2-3; TRBD1 matches at 7 bases. Germline CDR1 reads LNHDA; CDR2 reads SQIVND (reference sequence). Losses at the gene ends were 5 bases for V and 3 bases for J; bases not matched to a gene: 8. The CDR3 runs 15 residues. CDR3 in DNA: TGTGCCAGTAGTCCAAGACAGGGTGGGACAGATACGCAGTATTTT. Amino acids: CASSPRQGGTDTQYF.

The J gene is TRBJ1-6, the V gene TRBV28, with 9 positions matching TRBD1. This CDR3 has 13 amino acids. The V and J ends lost 6 bases and 14 bases, in that order; junction bases with no gene match: 8. The germline V gene encodes CDR1 MDHEN and CDR2 SYDVKM. CDR3: CASRGQGGSSLHF. DNA of the CDR3: TGTGCCAGCAGGGGACAGGGTGGTTCTTCCCTCCACTTT.

The CDR3 here is CASRRTSLSKETQYF. The CDR3 coding sequence is TGCGCCAGCAGGCGGACTAGCTTAAGTAAGGAGACCCAGTACTTC. The chain carries TRBV5-1 and TRBJ2-5; TRBD2 matches at 8 bases. Germline V lookup: CDR1 SGHRS, CDR2 YFSETQ. This CDR3 spans 15 amino acids. V was pared by 5 bases and J by 5 bases, with 11 bases of the junction left unmatched.

In its sample, this clone was seen a few times. This chain's CDR3 is CASSLVALAGGRVTGELFF. For the CDR3, the DNA is TGCGCCAGCAGCTTGGTTGCGCTAGCGGGAGGCCGGGTCACCGGGGAGCTGTTTTTT. The chain employs TRBV5-1 and TRBJ2-2; 11 nucleotides match TRBD2. From germline, CDR1 is SGHRS and CDR2 YFSETQ. V shed 0 bases and J 4 bases; nucleotides not matched to a gene: 11. The CDR3 length is 19 residues.

The chain carries TRBV7-6 and TRBJ1-6; possible D gene TRBD1, 5 bases. This CDR3 has 15 amino acids. From germline, CDR1 is SGHVS and CDR2 FNYEAQ. Trimming left V 5 bases short and J 8 bases short, with 16 bases between. CDR3 coding DNA: TGTGCCAGCAGCCCCCACATAGGAGGGGATTCACCCCTCCACTTT. Its translation is CASSPHIGGDSPLHF.